This TCR beta chain was sequenced for a study of T cell changes during pregnancy in multiple sclerosis. Clones were sequenced by immunoSEQ multiplex PCR, and TCRdb holds only the in-frame ones, with some missing. Of tens of thousands of clones detected, around 90% appear once; the ten largest clones hold 0.35% to 0.4%. The germline V gene has CDR1 GTSNPN and CDR2 SVGIG (reference sequence). There are 13 residues in the CDR3. Losses at the gene ends were 3 bases for V and 4 bases for J; bases not matched to a gene: 2. The sequence was collected from a female donor with multiple sclerosis, enrolled in a pregnancy study. The sequences come from CD4+ T cells from peripheral blood mononuclear cells, collected before pregnancy. This sequence joins TRBV30 and TRBJ2-2; 7 bases align to TRBD2. The CDR3 DNA follows: TGTGCCTGGAGAACGGGAGGCACCGGGGAGCTGTTTTTT. It encodes CAWRTGGTGELFF.